These 23 T cell receptor beta chains share one sample of origin, sequenced in a study of blood T cell repertoires in COVID-19. The repertoire was sequenced with immunoSEQ multiplex PCR; TCRdb's copy has only in-frame clones and lacks some. The sample holds 250,000 to 400,000 clones, roughly 85% seen once. Material: PBMCs or T cells enriched from blood (not recorded which). Receptors were obtained from a woman in her 30s who had been exposed to COVID-19.

DNA for the CDR3: TGTGCCAGCTCACCCCTAGGTCGTGGCAGCTACACCTTC. It codes for CASSPLGRGSYTF. The gene calls are TRBV18 and TRBJ1-2; the D is unclear. V shed 3 bases and J shed 9 bases, with 14 bases lying between them. Germline CDR1 KGHSH, CDR2 LQKENI. This CDR3 contains 13 residues.

This clone came up once. The gene calls are TRBV27 and TRBJ1-5; a possible D gene is TRBD1 (5 bases). CDR3 size: 13 residues. With 6 bases removed from V and 3 bases from J, the gap between germline ends came to 9 bases. Germline loops: CDR1 MNHEY, CDR2 SMNVEV (reference sequence). CDR3 amino acids: CASRGQPNQPQHF. CDR3 in DNA: TGTGCCAGCAGGGGGCAGCCCAATCAGCCCCAGCATTTT.

The chain joins TRBV29-1 to TRBJ1-1, with D perhaps TRBD1 (5 bases). Trimming shortened V by 8 bases and J by 1 base, and 14 bases separated the two germline ends. CDR1 SQVTM and CDR2 ANQGSEA come from the germline V gene. The CDR3 runs 13 residues. CDR3 DNA sequence: TGCAGCTCCAAGGCAGGGCCGAACACTGAAGCTTTCTTT. Protein: CSSKAGPNTEAFF.

The CDR3 region is CASSQGFTDTGELFF. The CDR3 DNA is TGTGCCAGCAGCCAAGGGTTTACGGACACCGGGGAGCTGTTTTTT. The chain recombines TRBV4-2 with TRBJ2-2; D not resolved. V lost 1 base to trimming and J lost 3 bases, with 9 bases between them. The germline V gene encodes CDR1 LGHNA and CDR2 YNFKEQ. This CDR3 region has 15 residues.

The chain carries TRBV29-1 and TRBJ1-1, with 7 bases matching TRBD1. CDR3 length: 12 residues. Losses at the gene ends were 7 bases for V and 11 bases for J; bases not matched to a gene: 13. Germline assignment: CDR1 SQVTM and CDR2 ANQGSEA. The CDR3, as DNA: TGCAGCGCTGTAGGGACAGTCACTGGTGCTTTCTTT. This gives the protein CSAVGTVTGAFF.

The CDR3 sequence is CASNRGGLDTQYF. DNA for the CDR3: TGTGCCAGTAATAGAGGGGGCTTGGATACGCAGTATTTT. The chain uses TRBV19 and TRBJ2-3; TRBD1 aligns across 7 bases. With V trimmed by 7 bases and J by 6 bases, 7 bases remained unmatched. Germline loops: CDR1 LNHDA, CDR2 SQIVND (reference sequence). There are 13 residues in the CDR3.

The chain combines TRBV29-1 with TRBJ1-2; the match to TRBD1 covers 10 bases. Looked up from germline, CDR1 is SQVTM and CDR2 is ANQGSEA. This CDR3 contains 12 residues. Trimming took 7 bases from V and 6 from J; bases not matched to a gene: 5. The chain's CDR3 is CSGGTGVDGYTF. CDR3 in DNA: TGCAGCGGCGGGACAGGGGTCGATGGCTACACCTTC.

The rearrangement links TRBV5-1 to TRBJ2-2, with 9 positions matching TRBD1. V dropped 4 bases and J dropped 8; count of bases not matched to a gene: 6. Germline V gene lookup returns CDR1 SGHRS and CDR2 YFSETQ. This CDR3 contains 14 residues. The CDR3 DNA is TGCGCCAGCAGCCTGGGACAGGGAACAGGGGAGCTGTTTTTT. This translates into CASSLGQGTGELFF.

This clone was counted a single time. The V and J genes are TRBV7-8 and TRBJ2-1; D perhaps matches TRBD2 (6 bases). The germline gives CDR1 SGHVS, CDR2 FQNEAQ. Trimming removed 4 bases from V and 7 bases from J, with 11 bases in between. CDR3 size: 13 residues. The DNA of the CDR3 is TGTGCCAGCAGCTACGGGAGCCAGAATGAGCAGTTCTTC. Protein product: CASSYGSQNEQFF.

Here the CDR3 DNA reads TGTGCCAGCAGCCTCCAGCGGGGGGGCCTAATGTCTGGGGCCAACGTCCTGACTTTC. Translation gives CASSLQRGGLMSGANVLTF. The gene calls are TRBV5-4 and TRBJ2-6, with 10 bases aligning to TRBD2. V gave up 4 bases and J gave up 1 base; unmatched junction bases: 11. The CDR3 has 19 residues. The germline V gene encodes CDR1 SGHNT and CDR2 YYREEE (reference sequence).

The J gene is TRBJ2-7, the V gene TRBV27; 10 bases fit TRBD2. The CDR3 runs to 17 residues. The J segment lost 2 bases and the V segment lost 2 bases, leaving 9 bases of the junction unmatched. CDR1 is MNHEY and CDR2 is SMNVEV in the germline V gene (reference sequence). This CDR3 is CASSLNSGGLGAYEQYF. In DNA form, the CDR3 reads TGTGCCAGCAGTTTAAATAGCGGGGGGCTTGGAGCCTACGAGCAGTACTTC.

In DNA, the CDR3 is TGTGCCAGCAGCCAAGGACTAGCCGGCAATGAGCAGTTCTTC. Its protein product is CASSQGLAGNEQFF. The genes are TRBV4-2 and TRBJ2-1, with 7 bases fitting TRBD2. V lost 1 base to trimming and J lost 6 bases; unmatched junction nucleotides: 3. The germline V gene encodes CDR1 LGHNA and CDR2 YNFKEQ. CDR3 length: 14 amino acids.

The rearrangement joins TRBV5-5 to TRBJ2-7, with TRBD1 as a possible D gene (6 bases). The CDR3 is 15 residues long. Looked up from germline, CDR1 is SGHKS and CDR2 is YYEKEE (reference sequence). Between the trimmed V and J ends, which lost 0 bases and 2 bases, there was a span of 12 bases. CDR3 in amino acids: CASSLGGLSPYEQYF. CDR3 in DNA: TGTGCCAGCAGCTTGGGGGGGCTCTCACCCTACGAGCAGTACTTC.

The chain recombines TRBV3-1 (or the pseudogene TRBV3-2) with TRBJ2-3; 13 nucleotides align to TRBD2. The length of the CDR3 is 19 residues. Unmatched junction bases numbered 10, after V lost 2 bases and J lost 2 bases. The germline V gene has CDR1 LGHDT and CDR2 YNNKEL (reference sequence). The CDR3 region has the DNA TGTGCCAGCAGCCAAACCACCGGGACTAGCGGGGAAAACACAGATACGCAGTATTTT. Its protein product is CASSQTTGTSGENTDTQYF.

The rearrangement links TRBV4-1 to TRBJ1-2; D is perhaps TRBD1 (6 bases). The V end was cut by 0 bases, the J end by 7 bases, with 12 bases between. CDR3 size: 14 residues. Germline V gene data show CDR1 as MGHRA and CDR2 as YSYEKL. The CDR3 bases are TGCGCCAGCAGCCAAGATACAGGGATCAGTGGCTACACCTTC. It encodes CASSQDTGISGYTF.

J is TRBJ2-4 and V is TRBV6-5; a possible D gene is TRBD1 (5 bases). The CDR3 loop spans 15 amino acids. Trimming shortened V by 6 bases and J by 0 bases, and 12 bases separated the two germline ends. Germline V gene lookup returns CDR1 MNHEY and CDR2 SVGAGI. This CDR3 reads CASRDDSLAKNIQYF. In DNA, the CDR3 is TGTGCCAGCAGAGATGACAGCCTAGCCAAAAACATTCAGTACTTC.

This chain uses TRBV10-1 with TRBJ1-2; TRBD1 matches at 7 bases. Germline CDR1 and CDR2: WNHNN and SYGVQD (reference sequence). The CDR3 is made up of 12 amino acids. J was trimmed by 10 bases and V by 9 bases; bases with no gene match: 11. CDR3 sequence: CASSSGQSPYTF. The CDR3 region has the DNA TGCGCCAGTTCCTCGGGACAGAGTCCCTACACCTTC.

The chain joins TRBV12-3 or TRBV12-4 to TRBJ1-1; TRBD1 might be the D (5 bases). Trimming stripped 7 bases from V and 10 bases from J, with 13 bases between. This CDR3 spans 11 amino acids. CDR3 bases: TGTGCCAGCACGGGGACTTTGGGAGCTTTCTTT. It specifies CASTGTLGAFF.

The CDR3 loop reads CASSPAARRGGPLHF. As DNA, the CDR3 is TGTGCCAGCAGTCCAGCGGCCAGGCGGGGGGGACCCCTCCACTTT. This chain joins TRBV27 and TRBJ1-6; D is perhaps TRBD1 (5 bases). The CDR3 has 15 amino acids. V dropped 5 bases and J dropped 12 bases, with 20 bases sitting between them. CDR1 and CDR2 from the germline V gene are MNHEY and SMNVEV (reference sequence).

This chain joins TRBV15 and TRBJ1-2, with a possible D match to TRBD1 (5 bases). The germline V and J ends were trimmed by 0 bases and 5 bases, with 13 bases remaining between them. Germline loops: CDR1 LNHNV, CDR2 YYDKDF (reference sequence). This CDR3 spans 15 amino acids. The CDR3 sequence is CATSRDLGGSYGYTF. In DNA, the CDR3 is TGTGCCACCAGCAGAGATCTCGGGGGGTCGTATGGCTACACCTTC.

In its sample, this clone was seen once. The V gene is TRBV7-9, the J gene TRBJ2-6; 7 nucleotides agree with TRBD1. The CDR3 totals 18 residues. Unmatched junction bases numbered 9, after V lost 4 bases and J lost 0 bases. Germline CDR1 SEHNR, CDR2 FQNEAQ (reference sequence). The CDR3 DNA reads as TGTGCCAGCAGCTATCCGGGACAGATAATCTCTGGGGCCAACGTCCTGACTTTC. It codes for CASSYPGQIISGANVLTF.

A single count supports this clone. The chain has TRBV7-9 and TRBJ1-2; D remains unclear. Germline assignment: CDR1 SEHNR and CDR2 FQNEAQ (reference sequence). CDR3 size: 16 residues. Trimming stripped 5 bases from V and 6 bases from J, with 22 bases between. CDR3 sequence reads: CASSHGWTGKGNGYTF. The CDR3 coding sequence is TGTGCCAGCAGCCACGGATGGACGGGGAAAGGGAATGGCTACACCTTC. Supplemented by reference TRBV7-9 and TRBJ1-2, the full variable domain reads DTGVSQNPRHKITKRGQNVTFRCDPISEHNRLYWYRQTLGQGPEFLTYFQNEAQLEKSRLLSDRFSAERPKGSFSTLEIQRTEQGDSAMYLCASSHGWTGKGNGYTFGSGTRLTVV.

The V call is TRBV3-1 (or the pseudogene TRBV3-2), the J call TRBJ1-5; TRBD1 is a possible D gene (6 bases). This CDR3 contains 15 residues. Trimming took 4 bases from V and 7 from J, leaving 17 bases between them. The V gene's germline CDR1 is LGHDT and CDR2 YNNKEL (reference sequence). The CDR3 region has the DNA TGTGCCAGCAGCCCTCATTACTCACAGGGCCAGCCCCAGCATTTT. Encoded protein: CASSPHYSQGQPQHF.